The rows below give T cell receptor beta chains drawn from one sample of a study of T cell changes during pregnancy in multiple sclerosis. Repertoires were generated with immunoSEQ multiplex PCR, while TCRdb's copy carries only in-frame clones and drops some. This table holds approximately 51,000 clones, 94% found once. The sequencing here drew on CD4+ T cells from peripheral blood mononuclear cells, taken in the second trimester of pregnancy. The origin of the receptors is a female donor with multiple sclerosis, enrolled in a pregnancy study. CDR3s include the opening cysteine and the closing phenylalanine or tryptophan. The order of the fields is clone size, D gene, J gene, V gene, CDR3 DNA, CDR3 protein. A D gene is named only where the DNA matches it firmly. Only some rows state a clone size, as once, few, many or a class for expanded clones.

clone size: NA
D gene: NA
J gene: TRBJ2-3
V gene: TRBV2
CDR3 DNA: TGTGCCAGCAGCCTCGGGTTGTCCACAGATACGCAGTATTTT
CDR3 protein: CASSLGLSTDTQYF

clone size: NA
D gene: NA
J gene: TRBJ2-5
V gene: TRBV29-1
CDR3 DNA: TGCAGCGTCGGTGGGGCGGAGACCCAGTACTTC
CDR3 protein: CSVGGAETQYF

clone size: NA
D gene: NA
J gene: TRBJ1-6
V gene: TRBV12-5
CDR3 DNA: TGTGCTAGTGGCCCCGGGGAACGACATTCACCCCTCCACTTT
CDR3 protein: CASGPGERHSPLHF

clone size: NA
D gene: NA
J gene: TRBJ1-6
V gene: TRBV30
CDR3 DNA: TGTGCCTGGAGTCCAAGCAGGAATTCACCCCTCCACTTT
CDR3 protein: CAWSPSRNSPLHF

clone size: NA
D gene: TRBD1
J gene: TRBJ2-2
V gene: TRBV7-3
CDR3 DNA: TGTGCCAGCAGCCCGTACCTCCACAGGGGAACCGGGGAGCTGTTTTTT
CDR3 protein: CASSPYLHRGTGELFF

clone size: NA
D gene: NA
J gene: TRBJ1-3
V gene: TRBV19
CDR3 DNA: TGTGCCACCAGCCTGCTAGCTGGAAACACCATATATTTT
CDR3 protein: CATSLLAGNTIYF

clone size: few
D gene: TRBD1
J gene: TRBJ1-2
V gene: TRBV5-3
CDR3 DNA: TGTGCCAGAAGCCCGACAGGGCTCTATGGCTACACCTTC
CDR3 protein: CARSPTGLYGYTF

clone size: NA
D gene: TRBD1
J gene: TRBJ2-7
V gene: TRBV28
CDR3 DNA: TGTGCCAGCAGCCGCCCAGGGGGCAGCTACGAGCAGTACTTC
CDR3 protein: CASSRPGGSYEQYF

clone size: NA
D gene: NA
J gene: TRBJ1-5
V gene: TRBV15
CDR3 DNA: TGTGCCACCAGCATGAATGGCGGTAGCAATCAGCCCCAGCATTTT
CDR3 protein: CATSMNGGSNQPQHF

clone size: NA
D gene: TRBD2
J gene: TRBJ2-2
V gene: TRBV23-1
CDR3 DNA: TGCGCCAGCGGGAGGACTAGCGGGGCTCACGGGGAGCTGTTTTTT
CDR3 protein: CASGRTSGAHGELFF

clone size: NA
D gene: NA
J gene: TRBJ2-3
V gene: TRBV6-5
CDR3 DNA: TGTGCCAGCAGTTCTCGGAGGGATACGCAGTATTTT
CDR3 protein: CASSSRRDTQYF

clone size: NA
D gene: TRBD2
J gene: TRBJ2-7
V gene: TRBV6-6
CDR3 DNA: TGTGCCAGCAGTCTAGCGGGGGGGACCTACGAGCAGTACTTC
CDR3 protein: CASSLAGGTYEQYF

clone size: NA
D gene: NA
J gene: TRBJ1-6
V gene: TRBV9
CDR3 DNA: TGTGCCAGCAGCGTTGAAGGCGTCAGGGCAAGCTCCTATAATTCACCCCTCCACTTT
CDR3 protein: CASSVEGVRASSYNSPLHF

clone size: NA
D gene: TRBD1
J gene: TRBJ2-7
V gene: TRBV14
CDR3 DNA: TGTGCCAGCAGCCAAGGTACCTTCTTTTCCCGGGACAGGGGATCCTACGAGCAGTACTTC
CDR3 protein: CASSQGTFFSRDRGSYEQYF

clone size: NA
D gene: NA
J gene: TRBJ1-2
V gene: TRBV6-5
CDR3 DNA: TGTGCCAGCAGTTACTCGCCGCGGGCCTATGGCTACACCTTC
CDR3 protein: CASSYSPRAYGYTF

clone size: NA
D gene: NA
J gene: TRBJ1-2
V gene: TRBV4-2
CDR3 DNA: TGTGCCAGCAGGGGTGGCGGGACCGGGTTTTTAGGGTCCCACTATGGCTACACCTTC
CDR3 protein: CASRGGGTGFLGSHYGYTF

clone size: NA
D gene: NA
J gene: TRBJ2-3
V gene: TRBV5-1
CDR3 DNA: TGCGCCAGCAGCTTGGGGGGGCAAACAGATACGCAGTATTTT
CDR3 protein: CASSLGGQTDTQYF